This TCR beta chain is from a study of blood T cell repertoires in COVID-19 (dated by TCRdb to 2018 to 2021). Background on the whole study: Collaborator samples came from the United States, Italy and Spain and covered acute and convalescent phases of COVID-19. The repertoires were made available in a free public database intended to serve as a resource for research on the immune response to SARS-CoV-2. Subjects who had been exposed to COVID-19, were actively infected with it, or had recovered from it provided the deeply sampled blood TCRbeta repertoires that made up the dataset. Samples were obtained from the ongoing ImmuneRACE study (first 160 participants) and from about 1,300 subjects provided by 6 global collaborators. Nearly every sample came with metadata listing a de-identified subject ID, COVID-19 status, age in years and sex. Where available, HLA class I and class II types were obtained from metadata supplied by the sample provider rather than from assay-based typing. The prospective study material was composed of cDNA or gDNA derived from T cells, B-cell-depleted T cells, or PBMCs. Paper-wide results and their limitations: Clinical and demographic metadata were provided uncurated, with the amount varying by source and participant.

Enrolling through a virtual design, the prospective study's participants ranged in age from roughly 18 to 95 years and lived across around 25 United States geographic areas. To assign participants to cohorts, the prospective study relied on clinical history that participants themselves reported in a screening survey and a study questionnaire. In the prospective study, whole blood, serum and a nasopharyngeal or oropharyngeal swab were collected from each participant by mobile phlebotomists. Additional blood draws and questionnaires over an approximately 2-month period could optionally be provided by prospective study participants. Blood samples from the prospective study were shipped frozen or at room temperature prior to DNA extraction. A remark on this clone: The clone's antigen remains unknown. One base away there is no much larger clone; base qualities are not given.

The immunoSEQ Assay, a bias-controlled multiplex PCR, was used to amplify TCRbeta CDR3 regions from genomic DNA. As for how the authors treated the data: Within the assay, amplification of reference gene primers was used to estimate how many nucleated cells each sample contained. Sequence reads were collapsed and filtered to measure the absolute abundance of every unique TCRbeta CDR3 rearrangement. For each sample, productive Simpson clonality was calculated as the square root of Simpson's diversity index over productive rearrangements. In TCRdb, the immuneACCESS table is reduced to in-frame sequences with V and J assigned. These tables do not hold every clone; where another copy was compared, an unresolved V gene accounts for under half, and the others remain unexplained. For V, J and clone size, that table is used; D and trimming come from the DNA. The sample includes 250,000 to 300,000 clones, with about 91% observed a single time. The leading ten clones occupy 1.2% of the sample.

This TCR came from a human donor in a cohort exposed to, infected with or recovered from COVID-19 (not recorded which). The donor label of this sample is uncertain. Source material: PBMCs or T cells enriched from blood (not recorded which).

The CDR3 reads as follows: CASSSGIPVLSYEQYF. The nucleotide sequence reads as follows: TGTGCCAGCAGTTCAGGGATACCTGTTCTCTCCTACGAGCAGTACTTC. This sequence uses TRBV27 and TRBJ2-7; the D segment could be TRBD1, given 5 matching bases. Per the germline V gene (reference sequence), MNHEY is the CDR1 and SMNVEV is the CDR2. From the cysteine up to the phenylalanine, the CDR3 has a length of 16 residues. The only DNA kept is the CDR3, 48 bases in frame from the first base. V drops 4 bases and J drops 0 bases, leaving 16 bases in between.